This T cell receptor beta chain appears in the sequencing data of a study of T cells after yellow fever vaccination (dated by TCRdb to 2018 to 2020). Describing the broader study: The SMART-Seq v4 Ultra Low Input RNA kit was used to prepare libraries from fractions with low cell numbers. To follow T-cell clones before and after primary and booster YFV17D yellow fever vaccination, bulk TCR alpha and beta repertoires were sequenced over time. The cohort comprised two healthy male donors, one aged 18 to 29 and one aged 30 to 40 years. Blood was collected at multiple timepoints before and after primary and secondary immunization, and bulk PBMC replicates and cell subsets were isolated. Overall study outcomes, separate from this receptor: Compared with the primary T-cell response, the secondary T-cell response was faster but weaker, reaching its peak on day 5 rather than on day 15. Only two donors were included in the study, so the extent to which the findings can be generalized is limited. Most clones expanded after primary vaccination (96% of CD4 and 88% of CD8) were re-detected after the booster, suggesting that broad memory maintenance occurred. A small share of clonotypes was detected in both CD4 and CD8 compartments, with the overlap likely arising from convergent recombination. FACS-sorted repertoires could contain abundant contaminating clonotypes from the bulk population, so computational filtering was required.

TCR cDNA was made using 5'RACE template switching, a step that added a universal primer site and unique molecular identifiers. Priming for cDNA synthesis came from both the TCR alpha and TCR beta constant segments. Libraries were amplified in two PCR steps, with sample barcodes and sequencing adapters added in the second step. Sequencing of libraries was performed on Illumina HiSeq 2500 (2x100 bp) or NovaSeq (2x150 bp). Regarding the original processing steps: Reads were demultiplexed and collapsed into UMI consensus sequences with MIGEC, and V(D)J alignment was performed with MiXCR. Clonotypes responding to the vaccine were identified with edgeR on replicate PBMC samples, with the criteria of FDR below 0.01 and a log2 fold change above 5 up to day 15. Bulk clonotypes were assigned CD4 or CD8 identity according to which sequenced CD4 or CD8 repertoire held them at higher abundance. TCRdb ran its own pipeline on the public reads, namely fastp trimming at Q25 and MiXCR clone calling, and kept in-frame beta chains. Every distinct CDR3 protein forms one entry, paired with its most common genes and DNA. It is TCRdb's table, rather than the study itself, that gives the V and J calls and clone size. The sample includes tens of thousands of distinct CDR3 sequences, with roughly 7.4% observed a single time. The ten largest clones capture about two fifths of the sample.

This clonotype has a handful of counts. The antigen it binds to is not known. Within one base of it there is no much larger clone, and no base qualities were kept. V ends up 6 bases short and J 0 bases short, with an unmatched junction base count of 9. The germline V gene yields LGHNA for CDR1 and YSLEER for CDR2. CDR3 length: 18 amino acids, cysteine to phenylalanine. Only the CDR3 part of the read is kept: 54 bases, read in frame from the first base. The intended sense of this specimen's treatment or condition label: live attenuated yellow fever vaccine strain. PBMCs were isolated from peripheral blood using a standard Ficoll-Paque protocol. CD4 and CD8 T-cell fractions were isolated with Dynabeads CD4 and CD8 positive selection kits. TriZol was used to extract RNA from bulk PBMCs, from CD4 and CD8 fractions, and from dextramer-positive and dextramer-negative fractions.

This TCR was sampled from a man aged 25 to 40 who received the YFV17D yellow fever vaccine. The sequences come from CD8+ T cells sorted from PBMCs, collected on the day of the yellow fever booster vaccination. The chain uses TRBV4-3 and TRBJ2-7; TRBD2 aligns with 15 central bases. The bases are TGCGCCAGCAGTCCCGGGGGACTAGCGGGAGGTCTCTCCTACGAGCAGTACTTC. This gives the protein CASSPGGLAGGLSYEQYF.